The 22 T cell receptor beta chains below all came from one sample that was sequenced in a study of T cells in Graves' hyperthyroidism and ophthalmopathy. Amplified regions were TCR beta CDR3 sequences from RNA transcripts. First-round RT-PCR of the TCR CDR3 relied on the HTBI primer set. MiXCR, run by TCRdb on the multiplex PCR reads, gives a single entry per CDR3 protein. The sample has more than 550,000 distinct CDR3 sequences, 17% seen once. The material sequenced was blood. The origin of the receptors is a middle-aged man with Graves' hyperthyroidism.

The chain combines TRBV7-9 with TRBJ2-5; no clear D gene. V was shortened by 7 bases and J by 1 base, with 13 bases between the two germline ends. Looked up from germline, CDR1 is SEHNR and CDR2 is FQNEAQ (reference sequence). The CDR3 sequence is 14 residues long. CDR3 coding DNA: TGTGCCAGCACCGTGTCCATGGCCCAAGAGACCCAGTACTTC. This encodes CASTVSMAQETQYF.

This clonotype appeared many times. The J gene is TRBJ1-5, the V gene TRBV28; D is ambiguous. Germline values: CDR1 MDHEN, CDR2 SYDVKM. The length of the CDR3 is 13 residues. Trimming removed 2 bases at V and 4 bases at J, with 6 bases between. This CDR3 is CASSLAFNQPQHF. CDR3 DNA: TGTGCCAGCAGTTTAGCCTTTAATCAGCCCCAGCATTTT. Full variable domain (missing parts from reference TRBV28 and TRBJ1-5): DVKVTQSSRYLVKRTGEKVFLECVQDMDHENMFWYRQDPGLGLRLIYFSYDVKMKEKGDIPEGYSVSREKKERFSLILESASTNQTSMYLCASSLAFNQPQHFGDGTRLSIL.

The table lists this clonotype with a few counts. The V gene is TRBV5-1, the J gene TRBJ2-6; D tentatively reads TRBD1 or TRBD2 (7 bases each). Trimming left V 4 bases short and J 2 bases short, with 13 bases between. The CDR3 contains 16 residues. Germline V gene lookup returns CDR1 SGHRS and CDR2 YFSETQ. In DNA, the CDR3 is TGCGCCAGCAGCCCAGGGGGGGGGCCTGGGGCCAACGTCCTGACTTTC. Residues: CASSPGGGPGANVLTF.

This clonotype was detected only a few times. The V and J genes are TRBV20-1 and TRBJ2-1; the D gene is possibly TRBD2 (5 bases). Germline V lookup: CDR1 DFQATT, CDR2 SNEGSKA (reference sequence). This CDR3 has 12 residues. V gave up 3 bases and J gave up 8 bases, with 11 bases separating them. The CDR3 here is CSASELGDEQFF. The CDR3 nucleotides are TGCAGTGCTAGCGAACTAGGAGATGAGCAGTTCTTC.

There are a few counts of this clonotype. This chain connects TRBV28 to TRBJ2-1; D remains unclear. The CDR3 covers 13 residues. V lost 3 bases, J lost 4 bases, and 7 bases lay in between. In germline, CDR1 is MDHEN, CDR2 SYDVKM. The CDR3 here is CASSFIGYNEQFF. The CDR3 nucleotides read TGTGCCAGCAGTTTTATTGGGTACAATGAGCAGTTCTTC. Drawing the rest from reference TRBV28 and TRBJ2-1, the complete variable domain is DVKVTQSSRYLVKRTGEKVFLECVQDMDHENMFWYRQDPGLGLRLIYFSYDVKMKEKGDIPEGYSVSREKKERFSLILESASTNQTSMYLCASSFIGYNEQFFGPGTRLTVL.

This clonotype was recorded many times. The rearrangement links TRBV12-3 or TRBV12-4 to TRBJ2-7; 9 bases are shared with TRBD1. Unmatched junction bases numbered 14, after V lost 5 bases and J lost 6 bases. CDR3 length equals 16 residues. The CDR3 spells CASSPPPRTGVGEQYF. The CDR3 bases are TGTGCCAGCAGTCCCCCACCCAGGACAGGGGTTGGCGAGCAGTACTTC.

Comments on this clonotype: A read error may be the cause here, since a much bigger clone is one base away. DNA of the CDR3: TGTGCCCGTGGGGCAGATACGCAGTGTTTT. As protein: CARGADTQCF. The chain couples TRBV11-2 to TRBJ2-3, with D perhaps TRBD1 (5 bases). The CDR3 sequence is 10 residues long. Germline V gene data show CDR1 as SGHAT and CDR2 as FQNNGV.

This clonotype was seen repeatedly, ten times or more. The chain joins TRBV7-2 to TRBJ1-4; D might be TRBD1 (5 bases). Trimming stripped 5 bases from V and 5 bases from J, with 12 bases between. CDR3 size: 14 residues. CDR1 is SGHTA and CDR2 is FQGNSA in the germline V gene. CDR3 protein: CASSRGRANEKLFF. The CDR3 DNA reads TGTGCCAGCAGCCGGGGCAGGGCGAATGAAAAACTGTTTTTT.

This clonotype was seen a few times. The chain recombines TRBV9 with TRBJ2-5, with 8 bases that match TRBD2. This CDR3 has 16 residues. Losses at the gene ends were 4 bases for V and 5 bases for J; bases not matched to a gene: 13. Germline V gene lookup returns CDR1 SGDLS and CDR2 YYNGEE. CDR3 residues: CASSKSGSFSGETQYF. The CDR3 DNA sequence: TGTGCCAGCAGCAAGAGCGGGAGTTTCAGTGGGGAGACCCAGTACTTC.

The chain couples TRBV3-1 to TRBJ2-2; D remains unclear. In germline, CDR1 is LGHDT, CDR2 YNNKEL (reference sequence). Trimming left V 0 bases short and J 3 bases short, with 11 bases between. The CDR3 contains 16 residues. This chain's CDR3 is CASSQDRRLYTGELFF. The DNA for the CDR3 is TGTGCCAGCAGCCAAGATCGACGACTTTACACCGGGGAGCTGTTTTTT.

This clonotype turned up a few times. The chain uses TRBV19 and TRBJ2-1; D call uncertain. Germline CDR1 is LNHDA and CDR2 is SQIVND (reference sequence). V lost 2 bases to trimming and J lost 0 bases, with 8 bases between them. The CDR3 spans 15 residues. The DNA for the CDR3 is TGTGCCAGTAGTATAACTGGAAACTCCTACAATGAGCAGTTCTTC. Translated: CASSITGNSYNEQFF. Filled out from reference TRBV19 and TRBJ2-1, the complete variable domain reads DGGITQSPKYLFRKEGQNVTLSCEQNLNHDAMYWYRQDPGQGLRLIYYSQIVNDFQKGDIAEGYSVSREKKESFPLTVTSAQKNPTAFYLCASSITGNSYNEQFFGPGTRLTVL.

This clonotype was seen only once. At one end the junction does not follow the germline gene, possibly because of a read error. The rearrangement uses TRBV3-1 and TRBJ2-3, with D tentatively TRBD2 (5 bases). Germline CDR1 and CDR2: LGHDT and YNNKEL (reference sequence). The CDR3 contains 12 residues. The CDR3 spells CAGSPSGDTQYF. The CDR3 coding sequence is TGTGCCGGCAGCCCCTCGGGGGATACGCAGTATTTT.

This clonotype was recorded at least ten times. This sequence joins TRBV12-3 or TRBV12-4 and TRBJ1-2; possible D gene TRBD1, 5 bases. This CDR3 is built from 15 residues. The V end lost 3 bases, the J end lost 6 bases, and 17 bases lay between the germline ends. CDR3 amino acids: CASSLRGGTPNGYTF. In DNA form, the CDR3 reads TGTGCCAGCAGTTTGCGGGGTGGGACCCCTAATGGCTACACCTTC.

This clonotype was detected many times. The chain carries TRBV2 and TRBJ2-2, with D uncertain. In germline, CDR1 is SNHLY, CDR2 FYNNEI. Trimming removed 2 bases from V and 5 bases from J, with 6 bases in between. The CDR3 length is 13 residues. The CDR3 sequence is CASSEYETGELFF. CDR3 DNA: TGTGCCAGCAGTGAATATGAAACCGGGGAGCTGTTTTTT.

The V and J genes are TRBV29-1 and TRBJ2-3; D might be TRBD1 (8 bases). Germline V gene lookup returns CDR1 SQVTM and CDR2 ANQGSEA. Trimming stripped 5 bases from V and 4 bases from J, with 19 bases between. The CDR3 runs 15 residues. This chain's CDR3 is CSVNLGQGGPDTQYF. The CDR3 DNA is TGCAGCGTTAACCTCGGACAGGGAGGGCCAGATACGCAGTATTTT.

The chain has TRBV19 and TRBJ1-4, with D uncertain. Germline loops: CDR1 LNHDA, CDR2 SQIVND (reference sequence). CDR3 size: 13 residues. V lost 6 bases to trimming and J lost 1 base, with 6 bases between them. The CDR3 reads CASRWGTNEKLFF. The CDR3, as DNA: TGTGCCAGTAGGTGGGGAACTAATGAAAAACTGTTTTTT.

V gene TRBV6-5 combines with J gene TRBJ1-2; weak D call: TRBD1 (5 bases). Germline V CDR1 and CDR2: MNHEY, SVGAGI. Trimming shortened V by 0 bases and J by 8 bases, and 19 bases separated the two germline ends. The CDR3 is 16 amino acids. The chain's CDR3 is CASSYSKTGYWYGYTF. The DNA for the CDR3 is TGTGCCAGCAGTTACTCGAAAACAGGTTATTGGTACGGCTACACCTTC.

Many counts were recorded for this clonotype. The CDR3 sequence: CASSLGRGGGNNEQFF. In nucleotides, the CDR3 is TGTGCCAGCAGCCTGGGGCGAGGGGGAGGGAACAATGAGCAGTTCTTC. This chain joins TRBV7-9 and TRBJ2-1; tentative D call: TRBD2 (7 bases). The CDR3 contains 16 residues. Per the germline V gene, CDR1 is SEHNR and CDR2 is FQNEAQ (reference sequence). The V end lost 5 bases, the J end lost 5 bases, and 19 bases lay between the germline ends. The variable domain in full, completed from reference TRBV7-9 and TRBJ2-1, reads DTGVSQNPRHKITKRGQNVTFRCDPISEHNRLYWYRQTLGQGPEFLTYFQNEAQLEKSRLLSDRFSAERPKGSFSTLEIQRTEQGDSAMYLCASSLGRGGGNNEQFFGPGTRLTVL.

This clonotype came up a few times. No conserved phenylalanine or tryptophan is present at the end of the CDR3, so a read error is the likely explanation. The V gene is TRBV18, the J gene TRBJ2-5; D not resolved. Germline CDR1 KGHSH, CDR2 LQKENI. V was trimmed by 3 bases and J by 5 bases, leaving 16 bases between them. The CDR3 runs to 15 residues. Here the CDR3 DNA reads TGTGCCAGCTCACCTACCGGTGGGGAAGGGGAGACCCAGTACCTC. The encoded protein is CASSPTGGEGETQYL.

This clonotype was observed many times. V usage is TRBV30 and J usage is TRBJ2-1; 9 nucleotides match TRBD2. Per the germline V gene, CDR1 is GTSNPN and CDR2 is SVGIG (reference sequence). The CDR3 loop spans 19 amino acids. J lost 0 bases, V lost 1 base, and 13 bases had no gene match. The CDR3: CAWSASLGLAGSSYNEQFF. Here the CDR3 DNA reads TGTGCCTGGAGTGCCTCTCTGGGGCTAGCGGGGAGCTCCTACAATGAGCAGTTCTTC.

This clonotype has a count of ten or more. This sequence joins TRBV28 and TRBJ1-1; possibly TRBD1 for D (5 bases). The CDR3 runs 15 residues. Per the germline V gene, CDR1 is MDHEN and CDR2 is SYDVKM. Trimming cost V 5 bases and J 0 bases, with 13 bases left between them. CDR3 coding DNA: TGTGCCAGCAGTCTCCTGGACAACTTGAACACTGAAGCTTTCTTT. Encoded protein: CASSLLDNLNTEAFF.

This chain links TRBV7-6 with TRBJ2-7, with D hard to call. The V and J ends lost 5 bases and 4 bases respectively, with 18 bases between them. CDR3 length: 15 amino acids. CDR1 is SGHVS, CDR2 FNYEAQ, per germline. The CDR3 spells CASSPEMGKFYEQYF. DNA for the CDR3: TGTGCCAGCAGCCCCGAAATGGGGAAATTTTACGAGCAGTACTTC. Full variable domain (missing parts from reference TRBV7-6 and TRBJ2-7): GAGVSQSPRYKVTKRGQDVALRCDPISGHVSLYWYRQALGQGPEFLTYFNYEAQQDKSGLPNDRFSAERPEGSISTLTIQRTEQRDSAMYRCASSPEMGKFYEQYFGPGTRLTVT.